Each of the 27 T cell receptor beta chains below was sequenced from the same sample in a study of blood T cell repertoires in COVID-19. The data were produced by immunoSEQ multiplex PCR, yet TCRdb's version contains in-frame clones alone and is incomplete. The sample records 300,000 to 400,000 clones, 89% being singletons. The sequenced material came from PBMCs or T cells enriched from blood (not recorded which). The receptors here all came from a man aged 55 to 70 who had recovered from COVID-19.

The CDR3 loop reads CASSLITGKAYEQYF. The CDR3 DNA reads as TGTGCCAGCAGTTTAATAACAGGGAAGGCCTACGAGCAGTACTTC. This chain joins TRBV28 and TRBJ2-7; D is perhaps TRBD1 (6 bases). The CDR3 runs 15 residues. The V end lost 2 bases, the J end lost 2 bases, and 13 bases lay between the germline ends. Germline CDR1 reads MDHEN; CDR2 reads SYDVKM.

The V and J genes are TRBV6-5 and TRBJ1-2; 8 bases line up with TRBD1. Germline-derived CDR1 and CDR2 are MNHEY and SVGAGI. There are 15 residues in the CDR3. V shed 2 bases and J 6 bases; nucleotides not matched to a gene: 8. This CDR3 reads CASSYRQGAVNGYTF. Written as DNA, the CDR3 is TGTGCCAGCAGTTACCGGCAGGGGGCAGTCAATGGCTACACCTTC.

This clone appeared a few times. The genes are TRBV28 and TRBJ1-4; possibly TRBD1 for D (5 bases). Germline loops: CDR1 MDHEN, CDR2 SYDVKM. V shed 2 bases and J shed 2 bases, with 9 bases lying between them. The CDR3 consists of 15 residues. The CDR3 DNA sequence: TGTGCCAGCAGTTTAATCAGGGCTACTAATGAAAAACTGTTTTTT. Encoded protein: CASSLIRATNEKLFF.

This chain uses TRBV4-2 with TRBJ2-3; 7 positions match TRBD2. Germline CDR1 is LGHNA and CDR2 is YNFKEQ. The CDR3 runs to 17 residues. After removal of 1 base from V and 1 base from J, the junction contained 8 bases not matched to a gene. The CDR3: CASSQARAGVGTDTQYF. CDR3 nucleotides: TGTGCCAGCAGCCAAGCTCGTGCGGGAGTCGGCACAGATACGCAGTATTTT.

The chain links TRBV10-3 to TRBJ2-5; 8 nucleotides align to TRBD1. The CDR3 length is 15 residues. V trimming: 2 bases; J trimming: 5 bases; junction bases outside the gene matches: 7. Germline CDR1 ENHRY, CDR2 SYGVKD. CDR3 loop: CAISERAGGGETQYF. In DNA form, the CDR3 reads TGTGCCATCAGTGAGCGCGCAGGGGGCGGGGAGACCCAGTACTTC.

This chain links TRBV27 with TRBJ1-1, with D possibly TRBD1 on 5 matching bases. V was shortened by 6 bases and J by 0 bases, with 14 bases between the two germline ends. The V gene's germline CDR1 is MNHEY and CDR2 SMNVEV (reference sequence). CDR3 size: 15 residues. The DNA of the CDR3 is TGTGCCAGCAGGCGAACCGGGACTATGAACACTGAAGCTTTCTTT. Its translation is CASRRTGTMNTEAFF.

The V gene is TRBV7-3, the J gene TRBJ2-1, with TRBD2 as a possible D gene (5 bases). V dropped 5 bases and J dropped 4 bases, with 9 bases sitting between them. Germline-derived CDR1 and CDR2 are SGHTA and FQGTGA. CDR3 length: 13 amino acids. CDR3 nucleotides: TGTGCCAGCAGCCTGACTATGTACAATGAGCAGTTCTTC. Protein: CASSLTMYNEQFF.

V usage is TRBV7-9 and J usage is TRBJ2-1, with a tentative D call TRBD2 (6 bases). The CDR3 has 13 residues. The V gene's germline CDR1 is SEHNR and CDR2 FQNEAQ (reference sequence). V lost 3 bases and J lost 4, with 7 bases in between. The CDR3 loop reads CASSLSGYNEQFF. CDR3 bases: TGTGCCAGCAGCTTGAGCGGGTACAATGAGCAGTTCTTC.

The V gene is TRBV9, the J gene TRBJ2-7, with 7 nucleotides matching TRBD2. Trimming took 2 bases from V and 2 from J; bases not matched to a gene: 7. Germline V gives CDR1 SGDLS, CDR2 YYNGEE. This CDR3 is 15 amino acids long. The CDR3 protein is CASSVAAGETYEQYF. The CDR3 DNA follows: TGTGCCAGCAGCGTCGCGGCGGGAGAAACCTACGAGCAGTACTTC.

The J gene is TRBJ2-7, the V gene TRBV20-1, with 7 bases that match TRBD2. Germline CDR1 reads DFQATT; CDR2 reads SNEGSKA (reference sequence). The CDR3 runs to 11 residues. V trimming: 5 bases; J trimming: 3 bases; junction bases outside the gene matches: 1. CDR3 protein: CSAGDYYEQYF. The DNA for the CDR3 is TGCAGTGCTGGGGACTACTACGAGCAGTACTTC.

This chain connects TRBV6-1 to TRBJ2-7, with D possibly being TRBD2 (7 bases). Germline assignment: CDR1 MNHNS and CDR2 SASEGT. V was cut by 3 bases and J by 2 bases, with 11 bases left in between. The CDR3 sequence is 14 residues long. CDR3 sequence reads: CASSDGGGAYEQYF. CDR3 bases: TGTGCCAGCAGTGACGGCGGGGGCGCCTACGAGCAGTACTTC.

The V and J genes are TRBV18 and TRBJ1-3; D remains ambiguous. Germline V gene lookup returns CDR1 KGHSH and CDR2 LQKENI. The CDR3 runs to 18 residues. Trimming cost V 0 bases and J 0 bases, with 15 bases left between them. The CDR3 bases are TGTGCCAGCTCACCACCGGCAGGCTCCCCTATCTCTGGAAACACCATATATTTT. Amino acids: CASSPPAGSPISGNTIYF.

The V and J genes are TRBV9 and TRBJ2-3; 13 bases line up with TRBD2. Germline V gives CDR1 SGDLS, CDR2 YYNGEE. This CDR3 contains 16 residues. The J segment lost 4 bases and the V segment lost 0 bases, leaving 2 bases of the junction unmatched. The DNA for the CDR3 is TGTGCCAGCAGCGTAGGACTAGCGGGAGGTTCAGATACGCAGTATTTT. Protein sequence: CASSVGLAGGSDTQYF. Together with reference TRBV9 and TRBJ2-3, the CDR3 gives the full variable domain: DSGVTQTPKHLITATGQRVTLRCSPRSGDLSVYWYQQSLDQGLQFLIQYYNGEERAKGNILERFSAQQFPDLHSELNLSSLELGDSALYFCASSVGLAGGSDTQYFGPGTRLTVL.

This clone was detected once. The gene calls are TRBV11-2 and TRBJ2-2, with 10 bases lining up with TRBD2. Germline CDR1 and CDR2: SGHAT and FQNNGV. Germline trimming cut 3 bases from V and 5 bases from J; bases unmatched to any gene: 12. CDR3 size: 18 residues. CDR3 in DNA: TGTGCCAGCAGCTTCCTAGCGGGAGAGAGTTATGAGACCGGGGAGCTGTTTTTT. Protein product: CASSFLAGESYETGELFF.

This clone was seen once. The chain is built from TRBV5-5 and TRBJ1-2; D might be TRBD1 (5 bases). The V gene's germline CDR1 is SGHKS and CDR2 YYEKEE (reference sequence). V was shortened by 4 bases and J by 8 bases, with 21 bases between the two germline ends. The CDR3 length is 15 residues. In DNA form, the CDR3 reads TGTGCCAGCAGCCCGGAAACAACAGGTCTGAGCGGCTACACCTTC. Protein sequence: CASSPETTGLSGYTF.

CDR3 in DNA: TGCGCCAGCAGCTTGGCCCCGACAGGGTCCGGGGAGCTGTTTTTT. It translates to CASSLAPTGSGELFF. The rearrangement links TRBV5-1 to TRBJ2-2, with TRBD1 identical over 7 bases. V lost 0 bases to trimming and J lost 6 bases; unmatched junction nucleotides: 5. Germline-derived CDR1 and CDR2 are SGHRS and YFSETQ. This CDR3 is built from 15 residues.

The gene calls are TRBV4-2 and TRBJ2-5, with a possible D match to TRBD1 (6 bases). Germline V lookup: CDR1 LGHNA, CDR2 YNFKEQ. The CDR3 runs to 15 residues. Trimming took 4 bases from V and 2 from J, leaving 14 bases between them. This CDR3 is CASSPPTGHQETQYF. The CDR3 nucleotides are TGTGCCAGCAGCCCCCCTACAGGGCATCAAGAGACCCAGTACTTC.

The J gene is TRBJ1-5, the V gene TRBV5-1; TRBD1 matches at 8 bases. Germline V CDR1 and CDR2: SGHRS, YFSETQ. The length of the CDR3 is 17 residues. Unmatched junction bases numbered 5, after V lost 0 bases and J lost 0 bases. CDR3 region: CASSLGTGSDSNQPQHF. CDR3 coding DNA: TGCGCCAGCAGCTTGGGGACAGGGTCCGATAGCAATCAGCCCCAGCATTTT.

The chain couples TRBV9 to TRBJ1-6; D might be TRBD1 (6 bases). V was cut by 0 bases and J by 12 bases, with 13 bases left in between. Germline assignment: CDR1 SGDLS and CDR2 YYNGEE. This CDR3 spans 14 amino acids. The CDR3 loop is CASSVDSPGVPLHF. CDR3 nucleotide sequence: TGTGCCAGCAGCGTAGACAGCCCAGGGGTACCCCTCCACTTT.

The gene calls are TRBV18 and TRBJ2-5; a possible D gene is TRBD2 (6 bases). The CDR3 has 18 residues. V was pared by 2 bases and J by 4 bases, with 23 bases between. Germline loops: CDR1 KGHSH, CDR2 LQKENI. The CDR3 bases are TGTGCCAGCTCACCATTCACTAGCCTTGGTGGTAATGGAGAGACCCAGTACTTC. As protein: CASSPFTSLGGNGETQYF.

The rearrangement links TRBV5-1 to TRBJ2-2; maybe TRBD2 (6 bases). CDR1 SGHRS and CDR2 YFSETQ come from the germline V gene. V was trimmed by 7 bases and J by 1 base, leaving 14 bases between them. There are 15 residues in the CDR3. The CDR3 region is CASGGQLKNTGELFF. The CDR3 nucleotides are TGCGCCAGCGGAGGGCAGTTGAAGAACACCGGGGAGCTGTTTTTT.

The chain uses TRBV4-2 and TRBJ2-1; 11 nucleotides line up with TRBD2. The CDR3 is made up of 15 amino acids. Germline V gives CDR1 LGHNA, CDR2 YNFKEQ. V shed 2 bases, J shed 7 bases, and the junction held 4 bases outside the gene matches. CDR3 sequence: CASSQNSGRGNEQFF. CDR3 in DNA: TGTGCCAGCAGCCAAAATAGCGGGAGGGGGAATGAGCAGTTCTTC.

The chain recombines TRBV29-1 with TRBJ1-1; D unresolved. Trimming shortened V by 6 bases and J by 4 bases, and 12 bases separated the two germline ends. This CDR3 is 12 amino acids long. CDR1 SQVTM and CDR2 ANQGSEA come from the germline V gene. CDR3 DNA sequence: TGCAGCGTCCTCAGGTTCGCCACTGAAGCTTTCTTT. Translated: CSVLRFATEAFF. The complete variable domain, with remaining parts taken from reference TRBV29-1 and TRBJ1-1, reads SAVISQKPSRDICQRGTSLTIQCQVDSQVTMMFWYRQQPGQSLTLIATANQGSEATYESGFVIDKFPISRPNLTFSTLTVSNMSPEDSSIYLCSVLRFATEAFFGQGTRLTVV.

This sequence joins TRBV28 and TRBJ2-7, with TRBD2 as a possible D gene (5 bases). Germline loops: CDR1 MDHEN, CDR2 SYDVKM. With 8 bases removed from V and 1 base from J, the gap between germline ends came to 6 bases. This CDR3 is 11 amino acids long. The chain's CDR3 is CASEGSYEQYF. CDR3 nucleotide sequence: TGTGCCAGCGAGGGATCCTACGAGCAGTACTTC.

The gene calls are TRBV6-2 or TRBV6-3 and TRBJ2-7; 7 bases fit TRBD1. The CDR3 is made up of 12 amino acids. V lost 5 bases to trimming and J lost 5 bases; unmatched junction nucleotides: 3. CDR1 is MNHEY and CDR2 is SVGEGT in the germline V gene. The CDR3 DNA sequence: TGTGCCAGCAGTCTAACAGGGGACGAGCAGTACTTC. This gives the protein CASSLTGDEQYF.

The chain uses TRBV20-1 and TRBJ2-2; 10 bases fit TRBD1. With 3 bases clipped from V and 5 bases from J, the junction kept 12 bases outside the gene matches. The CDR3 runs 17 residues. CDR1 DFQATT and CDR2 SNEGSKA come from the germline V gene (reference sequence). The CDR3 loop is CSASQGLGTGVTGELFF. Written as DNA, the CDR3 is TGCAGTGCTAGTCAGGGCTTAGGGACAGGGGTAACCGGGGAGCTGTTTTTT.

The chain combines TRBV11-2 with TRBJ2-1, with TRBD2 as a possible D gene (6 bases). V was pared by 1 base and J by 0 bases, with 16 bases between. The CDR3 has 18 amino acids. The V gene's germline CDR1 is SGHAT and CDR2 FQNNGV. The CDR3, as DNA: TGTGCCAGCAGCTTAGCGGGAGCTCCCTCGAGCTCCTACAATGAGCAGTTCTTC. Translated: CASSLAGAPSSSYNEQFF.